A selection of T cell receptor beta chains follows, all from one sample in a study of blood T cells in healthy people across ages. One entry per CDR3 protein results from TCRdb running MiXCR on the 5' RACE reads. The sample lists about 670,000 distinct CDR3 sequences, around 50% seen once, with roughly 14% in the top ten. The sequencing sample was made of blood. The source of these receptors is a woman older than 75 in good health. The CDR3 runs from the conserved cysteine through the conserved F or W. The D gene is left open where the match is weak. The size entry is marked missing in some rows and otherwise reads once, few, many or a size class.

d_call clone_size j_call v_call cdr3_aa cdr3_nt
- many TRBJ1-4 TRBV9 CASSVAGSPYEKLFF TGTGCCAGCAGCGTAGCGGGCAGCCCTTATGAAAAACTGTTTTTT
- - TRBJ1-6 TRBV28 CASSLSRSLHF TGTGCCAGCAGTTTATCGCGATCCCTCCACTTT
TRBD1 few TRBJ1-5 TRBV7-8 CASSSEQGEVQPQHF TGTGCCAGCAGCTCGGAGCAGGGGGAGGTTCAGCCCCAGCATTTT
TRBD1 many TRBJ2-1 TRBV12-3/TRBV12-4 CASSPPGQFYEQFF TGTGCCAGCAGTCCTCCGGGACAGTTCTACGAGCAGTTCTTC
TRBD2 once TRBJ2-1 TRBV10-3 CAIGSGTSGNNEQFF TGTGCCATCGGGAGCGGGACTAGCGGCAACAATGAGCAGTTCTTC
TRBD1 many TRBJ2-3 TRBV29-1 CSAAPGTGGLDTQYF TGCAGCGCTGCCCCCGGGACAGGGGGCCTAGATACGCAGTATTTT
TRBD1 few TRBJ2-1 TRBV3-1 CASSHGDRVSPNEQFF TGTGCCAGCAGCCATGGGGACAGGGTGTCACCCAATGAGCAGTTCTTC
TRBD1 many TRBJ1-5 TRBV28 CASGTGGRQPQHF TGTGCCAGCGGGACAGGGGGTCGTCAGCCCCAGCATTTT
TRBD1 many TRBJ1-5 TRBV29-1 CSVTTGGNQPQHF TGCAGCGTTACGACAGGGGGCAATCAGCCCCAGCATTTT
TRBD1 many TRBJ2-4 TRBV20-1 CSARDWTGGLAKNIQYF TGCAGTGCTAGAGATTGGACAGGGGGCTTAGCCAAAAACATTCAGTACTTC
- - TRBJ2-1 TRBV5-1 CASSLEGRVDEQFF TGCGCCAGCAGCTTGGAGGGCAGGGTGGATGAGCAGTTCTTC
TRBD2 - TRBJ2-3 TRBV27 CASSLLGTSGRGDTQYF TGTGCCAGCAGTTTATTAGGGACTAGCGGGAGAGGGGATACGCAGTATTTT
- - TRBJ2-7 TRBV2 CASSLSLYSSDEQYF TGTGCCAGCAGTCTCAGTCTTTATAGCTCCGACGAGCAGTACTTC
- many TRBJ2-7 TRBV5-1 CASSPGRSVREYEQYF TGCGCCAGCAGCCCCGGACGGTCTGTACGAGAATACGAGCAGTACTTC
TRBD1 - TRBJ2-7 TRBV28 CASSSPGQVHYEQYF TGTGCCAGCAGTTCCCCCGGACAGGTTCACTACGAGCAGTACTTC
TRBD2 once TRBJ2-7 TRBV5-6 CASRRTSSSYEQYF TGTGCCAGTAGAAGGACTAGCAGTTCCTACGAGCAGTACTTC
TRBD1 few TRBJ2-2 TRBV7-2 CASSLAGTGPGELFF TGTGCCAGCAGCTTAGCCGGGACAGGGCCCGGGGAGCTGTTTTTT